Listed below are T cell receptor beta chains from one sample, sequenced in a study of identical twins. Each CDR3 protein gets one entry after TCRdb re-called the 5' RACE reads with MiXCR. In the table there are 550,000 to 700,000 distinct CDR3 sequences, around a tenth of which are singletons. The same data also contributed to another study, on yellow fever vaccine responses in identical twins.

The sample taken for sequencing was PBMCs. These receptors all stem from a woman under 30 in good health. The CDR3 runs from the conserved cysteine through the conserved F or W. D genes are given only for firm matches. Clone size is not always given. Where it is, it says once, few, many or a class for expanded clones.

CDR3 length: 16; J gene: TRBJ1-1; D gene: TRBD1; clone size: NA; V gene: TRBV28; CDR3 protein: CASSLGWSGGSTEAFF; CDR3 DNA: TGTGCCAGCAGTTTAGGGTGGTCAGGGGGAAGCACTGAAGCTTTCTTT
CDR3 length: 15; J gene: TRBJ2-3; D gene: NA; clone size: NA; V gene: TRBV5-1; CDR3 protein: CASSLISALTDTQYF; CDR3 DNA: TGCGCCAGCAGCTTGATTTCCGCCCTCACAGATACGCAGTATTTT
CDR3 length: 16; J gene: TRBJ2-1; D gene: TRBD2; clone size: NA; V gene: TRBV18; CDR3 protein: CASSARTSGSLNEQFF; CDR3 DNA: TGTGCCAGCTCAGCCCGGACTAGCGGGAGTTTGAATGAGCAGTTCTTC
CDR3 length: 14; J gene: TRBJ2-5; D gene: TRBD2; clone size: few; V gene: TRBV5-6; CDR3 protein: CASSLAGGIETQYF; CDR3 DNA: TGTGCCAGCAGCTTGGCCGGGGGGATAGAGACCCAGTACTTC
CDR3 length: 13; J gene: TRBJ2-7; D gene: NA; clone size: many; V gene: TRBV15; CDR3 protein: CATTLDSSYEQYF; CDR3 DNA: TGTGCCACCACCCTCGATTCTTCCTACGAGCAGTACTTC
CDR3 length: 15; J gene: TRBJ2-7; D gene: TRBD1; clone size: few; V gene: TRBV25-1; CDR3 protein: CASTPSRQGAHEQYF; CDR3 DNA: TGTGCCAGCACCCCCAGTCGACAGGGGGCCCACGAGCAGTACTTC
CDR3 length: 14; J gene: TRBJ2-2; D gene: TRBD2; clone size: many; V gene: TRBV24-1; CDR3 protein: CAASAGGATGELFF; CDR3 DNA: TGTGCCGCCTCAGCGGGAGGGGCGACCGGGGAGCTGTTTTTT
CDR3 length: 11; J gene: TRBJ2-1; D gene: NA; clone size: few; V gene: TRBV9; CDR3 protein: CASALGPEQFF; CDR3 DNA: TGTGCCAGCGCCTTAGGGCCTGAGCAGTTCTTC
CDR3 length: 13; J gene: TRBJ1-2; D gene: NA; clone size: NA; V gene: TRBV28; CDR3 protein: CASSSPWGNGYTF; CDR3 DNA: TGTGCCAGCAGTTCCCCCTGGGGGAATGGCTACACCTTC
CDR3 length: 13; J gene: TRBJ1-5; D gene: NA; clone size: NA; V gene: TRBV2; CDR3 protein: CASSVLVNQPQHF; CDR3 DNA: TGTGCCAGCAGTGTGCTGGTCAATCAGCCCCAGCATTTT
CDR3 length: 17; J gene: TRBJ1-5; D gene: NA; clone size: NA; V gene: TRBV5-6; CDR3 protein: CASTLGSGSTANQPQHF; CDR3 DNA: TGTGCCAGCACCCTGGGGTCCGGCTCGACGGCCAATCAGCCCCAGCATTTT
CDR3 length: 16; J gene: TRBJ2-5; D gene: NA; clone size: NA; V gene: TRBV5-1; CDR3 protein: CASSALGAGLIETQYF; CDR3 DNA: TGCGCCAGCAGCGCCCTTGGTGCGGGGTTAATAGAGACCCAGTACTTC
CDR3 length: 15; J gene: TRBJ1-6; D gene: NA; clone size: NA; V gene: TRBV7-2; CDR3 protein: CASSWGRGRNSPLHF; CDR3 DNA: TGTGCCAGCAGCTGGGGGCGGGGCAGAAATTCACCCCTCCACTTT
CDR3 length: 16; J gene: TRBJ2-7; D gene: TRBD1; clone size: few; V gene: TRBV28; CDR3 protein: CASSLLVWTGRNEQYF; CDR3 DNA: TGTGCCAGCAGTTTATTAGTTTGGACAGGGAGGAACGAGCAGTACTTC
CDR3 length: 13; J gene: TRBJ2-3; D gene: NA; clone size: few; V gene: TRBV6-2/TRBV6-3; CDR3 protein: CASKKSGSDTQYF; CDR3 DNA: TGTGCCAGCAAAAAGTCGGGTTCAGATACGCAGTATTTT
CDR3 length: 16; J gene: TRBJ2-5; D gene: TRBD2; clone size: few; V gene: TRBV9; CDR3 protein: CASSTGTSGSYVTQYF; CDR3 DNA: TGTGCCAGCAGTACAGGGACTAGCGGGAGTTACGTGACCCAGTACTTC
CDR3 length: 14; J gene: TRBJ2-1; D gene: NA; clone size: NA; V gene: TRBV18; CDR3 protein: CASSPARDYNEQFF; CDR3 DNA: TGTGCCAGCTCACCCGCTAGGGACTACAATGAGCAGTTCTTC
CDR3 length: 15; J gene: TRBJ2-7; D gene: NA; clone size: NA; V gene: TRBV5-5; CDR3 protein: CASSPRDLGDGEQYF; CDR3 DNA: TGTGCCAGCAGCCCCAGGGACTTAGGGGACGGGGAGCAGTACTTC
CDR3 length: 14; J gene: TRBJ2-7; D gene: TRBD1; clone size: few; V gene: TRBV5-5; CDR3 protein: CASSWTQGTYEQYF; CDR3 DNA: TGTGCCAGCAGCTGGACACAGGGGACCTACGAGCAGTACTTC
CDR3 length: 15; J gene: TRBJ1-1; D gene: NA; clone size: NA; V gene: TRBV11-2; CDR3 protein: CASSSGRVMNTEAFF; CDR3 DNA: TGTGCCAGTTCATCAGGGCGGGTCATGAACACTGAAGCTTTCTTT
CDR3 length: 14; J gene: TRBJ1-1; D gene: NA; clone size: many; V gene: TRBV5-6; CDR3 protein: CASSAGHRNTEAFF; CDR3 DNA: TGTGCCAGCAGCGCGGGACATAGGAACACTGAAGCTTTCTTT
CDR3 length: 18; J gene: TRBJ2-2; D gene: TRBD2; clone size: NA; V gene: TRBV5-4; CDR3 protein: CASSLALLAGGNTGELFF; CDR3 DNA: TGTGCCAGCAGCTTGGCCTTACTAGCGGGAGGGAACACCGGGGAGCTGTTTTTT
CDR3 length: 12; J gene: TRBJ2-1; D gene: NA; clone size: NA; V gene: TRBV7-9; CDR3 protein: CASSFLTNEQFF; CDR3 DNA: TGTGCCAGCAGCTTTCTAACGAATGAGCAGTTCTTC
CDR3 length: 15; J gene: TRBJ2-7; D gene: NA; clone size: NA; V gene: TRBV5-1; CDR3 protein: CASSQAGLLNYEQYF; CDR3 DNA: TGCGCCAGCAGCCAGGCAGGTTTACTCAACTACGAGCAGTACTTC
CDR3 length: 14; J gene: TRBJ2-1; D gene: NA; clone size: NA; V gene: TRBV3-1; CDR3 protein: CASSQVALSNEQFF; CDR3 DNA: TGTGCCAGCAGCCAAGTCGCACTGAGCAATGAGCAGTTCTTC
CDR3 length: 13; J gene: TRBJ2-1; D gene: TRBD2; clone size: NA; V gene: TRBV29-1; CDR3 protein: CSVAAGGRHEQFF; CDR3 DNA: TGCAGCGTTGCAGCGGGGGGGCGTCATGAGCAGTTCTTC
CDR3 length: 17; J gene: TRBJ2-3; D gene: TRBD2; clone size: NA; V gene: TRBV5-1; CDR3 protein: CASSLGSSGFVTDTQYF; CDR3 DNA: TGCGCCAGCAGCTTGGGTTCTAGCGGGTTTGTTACAGATACGCAGTATTTT
CDR3 length: 15; J gene: TRBJ1-3; D gene: TRBD1; clone size: many; V gene: TRBV12-3/TRBV12-4; CDR3 protein: CASSLRGLKGNTIYF; CDR3 DNA: TGTGCCAGCAGTTTAAGGGGGCTGAAAGGAAACACCATATATTTT
CDR3 length: 13; J gene: TRBJ2-4; D gene: NA; clone size: many; V gene: TRBV4-2; CDR3 protein: CASSQDPGDIQYF; CDR3 DNA: TGTGCCAGCAGCCAAGATCCGGGCGACATTCAGTACTTC
CDR3 length: 14; J gene: TRBJ2-1; D gene: TRBD1; clone size: few; V gene: TRBV6-1; CDR3 protein: CASSPQGDYNEQFF; CDR3 DNA: TGTGCCAGCAGCCCTCAGGGGGACTACAATGAGCAGTTCTTC
CDR3 length: 14; J gene: TRBJ1-1; D gene: NA; clone size: many; V gene: TRBV20-1; CDR3 protein: CSARTDDGNTEAFF; CDR3 DNA: TGCAGTGCTAGGACAGATGACGGGAACACTGAAGCTTTCTTT
CDR3 length: 18; J gene: TRBJ2-2; D gene: NA; clone size: NA; V gene: TRBV12-3/TRBV12-4; CDR3 protein: CASSLSGRADRNTGELFF; CDR3 DNA: TGTGCCAGCAGTTTAAGCGGGCGGGCTGACAGGAACACCGGGGAGCTGTTTTTT
CDR3 length: 10; J gene: TRBJ2-7; D gene: TRBD1; clone size: many; V gene: TRBV29-1; CDR3 protein: CSAWTGEQYF; CDR3 DNA: TGCAGCGCTTGGACAGGCGAGCAGTACTTC
CDR3 length: 14; J gene: TRBJ2-1; D gene: NA; clone size: NA; V gene: TRBV12-3/TRBV12-4; CDR3 protein: CASSLLVGGNEQFF; CDR3 DNA: TGTGCCAGCAGTCTTCTGGTTGGGGGCAATGAGCAGTTCTTC
CDR3 length: 14; J gene: TRBJ1-1; D gene: NA; clone size: many; V gene: TRBV7-3; CDR3 protein: CASSLSGHNTEAFF; CDR3 DNA: TGTGCCAGCAGCTTATCCGGACACAACACTGAAGCTTTCTTT
CDR3 length: 16; J gene: TRBJ2-5; D gene: NA; clone size: many; V gene: TRBV5-1; CDR3 protein: CASSFRDGRPPETQYF; CDR3 DNA: TGCGCCAGCAGCTTCCGGGACGGCAGACCACCGGAGACCCAGTACTTC
CDR3 length: 19; J gene: TRBJ2-3; D gene: TRBD2; clone size: NA; V gene: TRBV4-1; CDR3 protein: CASSQDPIPGGGLSDTQYF; CDR3 DNA: TGCGCCAGCAGCCAAGATCCTATCCCTGGCGGGGGGCTTTCAGATACGCAGTATTTT
CDR3 length: 18; J gene: TRBJ2-3; D gene: NA; clone size: NA; V gene: TRBV11-2; CDR3 protein: CASSLVWGPSASTDTQYF; CDR3 DNA: TGTGCCAGCAGCTTAGTGTGGGGGCCCTCCGCTAGCACAGATACGCAGTATTTT
CDR3 length: 14; J gene: TRBJ2-3; D gene: NA; clone size: NA; V gene: TRBV20-1; CDR3 protein: CSARAMGGTDTQYF; CDR3 DNA: TGCAGTGCTAGAGCTATGGGAGGCACAGATACGCAGTATTTT
CDR3 length: 15; J gene: TRBJ2-5; D gene: NA; clone size: NA; V gene: TRBV11-2; CDR3 protein: CASSLDIKISGTQYF; CDR3 DNA: TGTGCCAGCAGCTTAGATATTAAGATTAGCGGGACCCAGTACTTC
CDR3 length: 15; J gene: TRBJ2-3; D gene: TRBD2; clone size: many; V gene: TRBV4-2; CDR3 protein: CASSQEGGGTDTQYF; CDR3 DNA: TGTGCCAGCAGCCAAGAGGGAGGGGGCACAGATACGCAGTATTTT
CDR3 length: 14; J gene: TRBJ2-7; D gene: NA; clone size: few; V gene: TRBV7-8; CDR3 protein: CASSTTRASYEQYF; CDR3 DNA: TGTGCCAGCAGTACGACCAGGGCCTCCTACGAGCAGTACTTC
CDR3 length: 13; J gene: TRBJ1-5; D gene: NA; clone size: NA; V gene: TRBV20-1; CDR3 protein: CSASGTHNQPQHF; CDR3 DNA: TGCAGTGCTTCCGGGACACACAATCAGCCCCAGCATTTT
CDR3 length: 16; J gene: TRBJ2-1; D gene: NA; clone size: NA; V gene: TRBV2; CDR3 protein: CASSDNLGGSYNEQFF; CDR3 DNA: TGTGCCAGCAGTGATAACTTAGGTGGCTCCTACAATGAGCAGTTCTTC
CDR3 length: 16; J gene: TRBJ1-5; D gene: TRBD1; clone size: many; V gene: TRBV24-1; CDR3 protein: CATSDSGQGSNQPQHF; CDR3 DNA: TGTGCCACCAGTGATTCCGGACAGGGGAGCAATCAGCCCCAGCATTTT
CDR3 length: 15; J gene: TRBJ1-1; D gene: TRBD1; clone size: many; V gene: TRBV20-1; CDR3 protein: CSALDRGRGNTEAFF; CDR3 DNA: TGCAGTGCTTTAGACAGGGGGCGCGGAAACACTGAAGCTTTCTTT